This T cell receptor (beta chain) originates from a study of T cell repertoires in cytomegalovirus infection. About the study: Public TCR beta signatures were indicative of both CMV infection and a matching HLA type. Study observations and caveats: The response measured ex vivo was dominated by TCR beta clonotypes (HLA-C-restricted and CMV-specific). Summed public TCR beta family frequency identified CMV carriers bearing the relevant HLA.

This clonotype was seen a handful of times. Its target is unknown. Using its own MiXCR run on the reads, TCRdb lists one record per CDR3 protein. Among a few hundred thousand distinct CDR3 sequences, approximately 9.1% were seen once, and the ten largest hold approximately 15%. Source material: PBMCs. This TCR came from a human donor in good health (CMV status not recorded). Some clones in this sample may be carry-over from other donors' samples.

CDR3 bases: TGTGCCAGCAGCTCACCAGTCCAGGGAAGGGTTGGCTACACCTTC. Translating it yields CASSSPVQGRVGYTF. The V call is TRBV7-2, the J call TRBJ1-2, with D maybe TRBD1 (5 bases). Germline V gene sequence: CDR1 SGHTA, CDR2 FQGNSA. The length of the CDR3 is 15 residues. V shed 4 bases and J shed 7 bases, with 19 bases lying between them.